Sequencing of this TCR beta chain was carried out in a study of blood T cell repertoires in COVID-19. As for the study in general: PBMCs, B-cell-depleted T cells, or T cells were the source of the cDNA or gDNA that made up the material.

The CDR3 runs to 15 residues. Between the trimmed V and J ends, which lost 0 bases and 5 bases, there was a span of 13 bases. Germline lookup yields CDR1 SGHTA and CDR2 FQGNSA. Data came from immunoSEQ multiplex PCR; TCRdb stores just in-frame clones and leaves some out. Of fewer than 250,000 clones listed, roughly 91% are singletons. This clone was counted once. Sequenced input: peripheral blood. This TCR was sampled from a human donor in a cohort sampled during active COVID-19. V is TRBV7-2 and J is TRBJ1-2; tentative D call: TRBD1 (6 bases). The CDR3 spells CASSLAGGQFYGYTF. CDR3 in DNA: TGTGCCAGCAGCTTAGCTGGCGGACAGTTTTATGGCTACACCTTC.